The T cell receptor beta chain described here comes from a study of T cell repertoires in cytomegalovirus infection. Study-wide results and caveats: Carriers of CMV and the relevant HLA type were discriminated by public TCR beta frequency. Across the ex vivo response, the dominant clonotypes were HLA-C-restricted CMV-specific TCR beta clonotypes.

CDR3 length equals 16 residues. The V gene's germline CDR1 is SGHVS and CDR2 FNYEAQ. TCRdb re-derived calls from the reads in MiXCR, one entry per CDR3 protein. The sample shows roughly 240,000 distinct CDR3 sequences, about 7% of them seen only once. This clonotype has just one count. Its antigen is not identified. Sequence at one end of the junction differs from germline and may be a read error. This TCR came from a human donor in good health (CMV status not recorded). Some clones in this sample may be carry-over from other donors' samples. The chain carries TRBV7-6 and TRBJ2-3, with D possibly matching TRBD2 (6 bases). Sequenced input: PBMCs. The CDR3 sequence: CVSSHGGGRSTDTQYF. CDR3 coding DNA: TGTGTCAGCAGCCACGGAGGAGGGCGAAGCACGGATACGCAGTATTTT.